Each of the 30 T cell receptor beta chains below was sequenced from the same sample in a study of Ad26.COV2.S vaccination and SARS-CoV-2 variants. Treatment indicated: around 19 received Ad26.COV2.S at low or high dose, single or two shots; roughly five received placebo; per-sample allocation not given. Sampling happened 63 days after the first vaccine or placebo injection. Sequenced by immunoSEQ multiplex PCR; TCRdb stores in-frame clones only, minus some. The sample consists of hundreds of thousands of clones, approximately 90% of them appearing once. The sequencing here drew on peripheral blood, taken in a trial of Ad26.COV2.S vaccine versus placebo. The source is a person between 18 and 60 years old who received the Ad26.COV2.S COVID-19 vaccine or a placebo.

The rearrangement uses TRBV4-3 and TRBJ2-1, with 12 bases aligning to TRBD2. Germline CDR1 is LGHNA and CDR2 is YSLEER. The trim removed 2 bases at V and 6 bases at J, leaving 2 bases unmatched. The CDR3 spans 15 residues. The CDR3 nucleotides read TGCGCCAGCAGCCAACTAGCGGGAGGGCTCAATGAGCAGTTCTTC. This encodes CASSQLAGGLNEQFF.

The chain employs TRBV12-3 or TRBV12-4 and TRBJ2-1; possible D gene TRBD1, 6 bases. V was shortened by 5 bases and J by 6 bases, with 11 bases between the two germline ends. This CDR3 is 13 amino acids long. This CDR3 is CASSRTTGNEQFF. For the CDR3, the DNA is TGTGCCAGCAGTCGAACGACAGGCAATGAGCAGTTCTTC.

The chain recombines TRBV7-9 with TRBJ2-5; TRBD1 aligns across 9 bases. Germline trimming cut 4 bases from V and 3 bases from J; bases unmatched to any gene: 3. CDR3 length equals 14 residues. The V gene's germline CDR1 is SEHNR and CDR2 FQNEAQ (reference sequence). CDR3 in DNA: TGTGCCAGCAGCTCCTGGACAGGGGAAGAGACCCAGTACTTC. This translates into CASSSWTGEETQYF.

The chain uses TRBV7-9 and TRBJ2-2; the match to TRBD1 covers 9 bases. Germline CDR1 SEHNR, CDR2 FQNEAQ (reference sequence). The CDR3 spans 18 residues. V dropped 1 base and J dropped 2; count of bases not matched to a gene: 8. This chain's CDR3 is CASSLVPGQGGNTGELFF. Here the CDR3 DNA reads TGTGCCAGCAGCTTAGTCCCGGGACAGGGCGGAAACACCGGGGAGCTGTTTTTT.

J is TRBJ1-4 and V is TRBV9; possibly TRBD1 for D (5 bases). The CDR3 consists of 14 residues. Trimming left V 4 bases short and J 5 bases short, with 12 bases between. Germline lookup yields CDR1 SGDLS and CDR2 YYNGEE. The DNA for the CDR3 is TGTGCCAGCAGCCCGGGACCTCCGAATGAAAAACTGTTTTTT. Translating it yields CASSPGPPNEKLFF. Based on the CDR3 plus reference TRBV9 and TRBJ1-4, the full variable domain is DSGVTQTPKHLITATGQRVTLRCSPRSGDLSVYWYQQSLDQGLQFLIQYYNGEERAKGNILERFSAQQFPDLHSELNLSSLELGDSALYFCASSPGPPNEKLFFGSGTQLSVL.

V is TRBV7-9 and J is TRBJ2-5; possibly TRBD2 for D (6 bases). Trimming removed 4 bases at V and 2 bases at J, with 8 bases between. The CDR3 contains 13 residues. Germline CDR1 SEHNR, CDR2 FQNEAQ (reference sequence). As DNA, the CDR3 is TGTGCCAGCAGCTCAGGGAGGCAAGAGACCCAGTACTTC. Translated: CASSSGRQETQYF.

The CDR3 coding sequence is TGTGCCAGCAGCCAACTCGCGCGGCTTGAGTTCTCCTACGAGCAGTACTTC. Translating it yields CASSQLARLEFSYEQYF. The chain has TRBV3-1 (or the pseudogene TRBV3-2) and TRBJ2-7; D gene unclear. Deletions cut 2 bases from V and 0 bases from J, with 17 bases between. The CDR3 sequence is 17 residues long. Per germline, CDR1 LGHDT and CDR2 YNNKEL (reference sequence).

The rearrangement joins TRBV7-2 to TRBJ2-7; tentative D call: TRBD2 (5 bases). V lost 2 bases to trimming and J lost 2 bases, with 10 bases between them. CDR1 and CDR2 from the germline V gene are SGHTA and FQGNSA. The CDR3 runs to 14 residues. This CDR3 reads CASSLMGVAYEQYF. The CDR3 nucleotides read TGTGCCAGCAGCTTAATGGGAGTAGCCTACGAGCAGTACTTC.

The chain uses TRBV18 and TRBJ1-2; D ambiguous. The CDR3 runs to 16 residues. V lost 2 bases and J 0 bases, leaving 13 bases between the germline ends. CDR1 is KGHSH, CDR2 LQKENI, per germline. The DNA for the CDR3 is TGTGCCAGCTCACCATCCAGCTTGGGAACTAACTATGGCTACACCTTC. Its translation is CASSPSSLGTNYGYTF.

The chain uses TRBV15 and TRBJ1-2, with D uncertain. The germline V gene has CDR1 LNHNV and CDR2 YYDKDF (reference sequence). This CDR3 spans 17 amino acids. V was clipped by 0 bases and J by 5 bases, with 19 bases between them. DNA of the CDR3: TGTGCCACCAGCAGAGATATGGCCCACCCGGGTCGTTATGGCTACACCTTC. Encoded protein: CATSRDMAHPGRYGYTF.

The chain carries TRBV28 and TRBJ1-4; D ambiguous. CDR1 MDHEN and CDR2 SYDVKM come from the germline V gene. The V end lost 5 bases, the J end lost 7 bases, and 14 bases lay between the germline ends. CDR3 size: 14 residues. This CDR3 is CASSPQEVGEKLFF. CDR3 nucleotide sequence: TGTGCCAGCAGTCCTCAGGAAGTCGGTGAAAAACTGTTTTTT.

The chain uses TRBV6-5 and TRBJ2-3; 13 bases are shared with TRBD2. Trimming removed 7 bases from V and 5 bases from J; junction bases left unmatched: 6. The CDR3 is 15 amino acids. Per germline, CDR1 MNHEY and CDR2 SVGAGI. The CDR3 loop reads CASNGLAGEVDTQYF. The CDR3 nucleotides are TGTGCCAGCAACGGACTAGCGGGAGAGGTAGATACGCAGTATTTT.

The gene calls are TRBV10-3 and TRBJ1-2; D might be TRBD1 (5 bases). The CDR3 length is 15 residues. Looked up from germline, CDR1 is ENHRY and CDR2 is SYGVKD. With 4 bases removed from V and 5 bases from J, the gap between germline ends came to 17 bases. This CDR3 is CAISVGVQDIYGYTF. The DNA of the CDR3 is TGTGCCATCAGTGTGGGGGTGCAGGACATTTATGGCTACACCTTC.

The V gene is TRBV11-2, the J gene TRBJ2-1, with a tentative D call TRBD2 (6 bases). V lost 0 bases to trimming and J lost 2 bases, with 20 bases between them. The germline CDR1 and CDR2 sequences are SGHAT and FQNNGV. The CDR3 loop spans 19 amino acids. The CDR3: CASSLDVGLSGSTYNEQFF. CDR3 bases: TGTGCCAGCAGCTTAGACGTAGGACTCAGCGGGTCCACCTACAATGAGCAGTTCTTC. Full variable domain (remainder filled in from reference TRBV11-2 and TRBJ2-1): EAGVAQSPRYKIIEKRQSVAFWCNPISGHATLYWYQQILGQGPKLLIQFQNNGVVDDSQLPKDRFSAERLKGVDSTLKIQPAKLEDSAVYLCASSLDVGLSGSTYNEQFFGPGTRLTVL.

V usage is TRBV24-1 and J usage is TRBJ2-1; D may be TRBD1 or TRBD2 (5 bases each). The CDR3 spans 16 residues. V lost 4 bases to trimming and J lost 6 bases, with 18 bases between them. Germline values: CDR1 KGHDR, CDR2 SFDVKD. The CDR3: CATSDPVRGDGNEQFF. DNA for the CDR3: TGTGCCACCAGTGACCCTGTGAGGGGTGATGGCAATGAGCAGTTCTTC.

The V call is TRBV5-1, the J call TRBJ2-3; D possibly uses TRBD1 or TRBD2 (5 bases each). Germline V gene data show CDR1 as SGHRS and CDR2 as YFSETQ. The germline V and J ends were trimmed by 3 bases and 3 bases, with 8 bases remaining between them. The CDR3 has 13 amino acids. The CDR3 DNA is TGCGCCAGCAGCTGGGACCAGACAGATACGCAGTATTTT. Its translation is CASSWDQTDTQYF. Full variable domain (rest looked up from reference TRBV5-1 and TRBJ2-3): KAGVTQTPRYLIKTRGQQVTLSCSPISGHRSVSWYQQTPGQGLQFLFEYFSETQRNKGNFPGRFSGRQFSNSRSEMNVSTLELGDSALYLCASSWDQTDTQYFGPGTRLTVL.

The chain links TRBV12-3 or TRBV12-4 to TRBJ1-5; tentative D call: TRBD1 (5 bases). Trimming took 6 bases from V and 7 from J, leaving 13 bases between them. The CDR3 sequence is 13 residues long. The CDR3 region has the DNA TGTGCCAGCAGCCGGGGGGTCAACCAGCCCCAGCATTTT. Protein product: CASSRGVNQPQHF.

The chain employs TRBV18 and TRBJ1-2, with D possibly being TRBD1 (5 bases). There are 15 residues in the CDR3. V lost 3 bases, J lost 5 bases, and 16 bases lay in between. The germline CDR1 and CDR2 sequences are KGHSH and LQKENI. CDR3 DNA: TGTGCCAGCTCACCGGCGGCAGGGAGAGAGTATGGCTACACCTTC. Translating it yields CASSPAAGREYGYTF.

The rearrangement uses TRBV4-3 and TRBJ2-2; the match to TRBD2 covers 9 bases. J was trimmed by 6 bases and V by 3 bases; bases with no gene match: 8. CDR3 size: 16 residues. Germline V gene sequence: CDR1 LGHNA, CDR2 YSLEER. CDR3 region: CASSHTSGRLSGELFF. The CDR3 DNA reads TGCGCCAGCAGCCACACAAGCGGGAGGTTGTCCGGGGAGCTGTTTTTT.

The genes are TRBV7-9 and TRBJ2-1, with 11 bases identical to TRBD2. CDR3 length equals 15 residues. Germline V CDR1 and CDR2: SEHNR, FQNEAQ (reference sequence). V lost 5 bases, J lost 7 bases, and 7 bases stayed unmatched. CDR3 loop: CASSPTSGMENEQFF. The DNA of the CDR3 is TGTGCCAGCAGCCCGACTAGCGGGATGGAAAATGAGCAGTTCTTC.

This chain connects TRBV10-2 to TRBJ2-2, with a possible D match to TRBD1 (6 bases). V was shortened by 8 bases and J by 6 bases, with 10 bases between the two germline ends. This CDR3 is built from 12 residues. Germline assignment: CDR1 WSHSY and CDR2 SAAADI. CDR3 DNA sequence: TGCGCCAGCCATACAGGGTCCGGGGAGCTGTTTTTT. As protein: CASHTGSGELFF.

DNA for the CDR3: TGCAGCGTTGCAGGAGGGACTAAGGGTCGAGACAATGAGCAGTTCTTC. Translated, it gives CSVAGGTKGRDNEQFF. V and J are TRBV29-1 and TRBJ2-1, with 7 bases fitting TRBD2. The CDR3 extends over 16 amino acids. V dropped 4 bases and J dropped 5; count of bases not matched to a gene: 14. Germline loops: CDR1 SQVTM, CDR2 ANQGSEA.

This rearrangement joins TRBV4-3 to TRBJ2-4, with TRBD1 identical over 8 bases. V shed 0 bases, J shed 0 bases, and the junction held 1 base outside the gene matches. The CDR3 has 16 amino acids. CDR1 and CDR2 from the germline V gene are LGHNA and YSLEER. CDR3 DNA: TGCGCCAGCAGCCAAGATACAGGGGGAGCCAAAAACATTCAGTACTTC. As protein: CASSQDTGGAKNIQYF.

The V and J genes are TRBV2 and TRBJ2-2; 9 bases line up with TRBD2. Germline V gene sequence: CDR1 SNHLY, CDR2 FYNNEI. With V trimmed by 3 bases and J by 8 bases, 7 bases remained unmatched. The length of the CDR3 is 15 residues. For the CDR3, the DNA is TGTGCCAGCAGTGAGTTAGCGGGAGTAGGAGGGGAGCTGTTTTTT. Translating gives CASSELAGVGGELFF.

V is TRBV7-9 and J is TRBJ2-7; 7 bases are shared with TRBD2. This CDR3 spans 14 amino acids. V lost 0 bases and J lost 1; bases outside the gene matches: 0. Looked up from germline, CDR1 is SEHNR and CDR2 is FQNEAQ (reference sequence). The CDR3 sequence: CASSLAGGSYEQYF. CDR3 DNA: TGTGCCAGCAGCTTAGCGGGGGGGTCCTACGAGCAGTACTTC.

This chain links TRBV7-2 with TRBJ2-2; D possibly corresponds to TRBD1 (5 bases). Germline lookup yields CDR1 SGHTA and CDR2 FQGNSA. The CDR3 is 13 amino acids. Trimming cost V 8 bases and J 5 bases, with 12 bases left between them. CDR3 amino acids: CASGMAGTGELFF. The CDR3 region has the DNA TGTGCCAGCGGAATGGCAGGGACCGGGGAGCTGTTTTTT.

J is TRBJ1-1 and V is TRBV25-1; D remains unclear. The CDR3 runs to 11 residues. Per germline, CDR1 MGHDK and CDR2 SYGVNS. V shed 7 bases and J shed 6 bases, with 9 bases lying between them. The CDR3 sequence: CASTTMSEAFF. The CDR3 DNA follows: TGTGCCAGCACTACTATGTCTGAAGCTTTCTTT. Full variable domain (remainder filled in from reference TRBV25-1 and TRBJ1-1): EADIYQTPRYLVIGTGKKITLECSQTMGHDKMYWYQQDPGMELHLIHYSYGVNSTEKGDLSSESTVSRIRTEHFPLTLESARPSHTSQYLCASTTMSEAFFGQGTRLTVV.

The chain couples TRBV7-8 to TRBJ1-5; 9 nucleotides match TRBD1. The CDR3 has 20 residues. V dropped 1 base and J dropped 3; count of bases not matched to a gene: 16. The germline CDR1 and CDR2 sequences are SGHVS and FQNEAQ. This CDR3 reads CASSLVPLNWDRAINQPQHF. CDR3 DNA sequence: TGTGCCAGCAGCTTAGTCCCCCTTAACTGGGACAGGGCTATCAATCAGCCCCAGCATTTT.

J is TRBJ2-3 and V is TRBV27; 9 nucleotides line up with TRBD2. CDR3 length equals 14 residues. V shed 6 bases and J 6 bases; nucleotides not matched to a gene: 7. The germline gives CDR1 MNHEY, CDR2 SMNVEV (reference sequence). Here the CDR3 reads CASRSGLAVDTQYF. The DNA for the CDR3 is TGTGCCAGCAGGTCGGGACTAGCTGTGGATACGCAGTATTTT.

V usage is TRBV2 and J usage is TRBJ1-2, with TRBD1 matching over 8 bases. The CDR3 spans 16 residues. CDR1 SNHLY and CDR2 FYNNEI come from the germline V gene. V was clipped by 5 bases and J by 4 bases; unmatched bases: 12. Here the CDR3 DNA reads TGTGCCAGCAGTCAACTCAGACAGGGGCAAGGCTATGGCTACACCTTC. It encodes CASSQLRQGQGYGYTF. The whole variable domain, filled in from reference TRBV2 and TRBJ1-2, reads EPEVTQTPSHQVTQMGQEVILRCVPISNHLYFYWYRQILGQKVEFLVSFYNNEISEKSEIFDDQFSVERPDGSNFTLKIRSTKLEDSAMYFCASSQLRQGQGYGYTFGSGTRLTVV.